Presented here are 30 T cell receptor gamma chains from one specimen sequenced in a study of γδ T cells in repeated Plasmodium falciparum infection. TCRdb re-called the multiplex PCR reads with CATT. The sample lists approximately 30,000 gamma-chain clones, 1.4% occurring once. Flow sorting of PBMC yielded separate Vgamma9/Vdelta2+ and Vdelta2-negative gammadelta T cell populations for bulk repertoire analysis. Source material: gamma-delta T cells from blood. Source of these receptors: a pool of human donors (malaria-infected and uninfected, not separated).

The table lists this clone with a few counts. TCRdb's protein for this DNA is that of a much larger clone and differs from the translation at residue 3, likely a read error; the protein shown is the DNA translation. V is TRGV2 and J is TRGJ1 or TRGJ2. Germline V gene sequence: CDR1 EGSNGY, CDR2 YDSYNSKV. This CDR3 is built from 13 residues. The CDR3 nucleotides read TGTGCCTCCTGGGACGGTCCGTGTTATAAGAAACTCTTT. Its protein is CASWDGPCYKKLF.

This clone was seen many times. The likely explanation is a read error, given a far larger clone one base away. This specimen includes other DNA sequences encoding the same CDR3. The genes are TRGV3 and TRGJP. The CDR3 runs 16 residues. CDR1 and CDR2 (germline): VTNTFY, YDVSTARD (reference sequence). DNA for the CDR3: TGTGCCACCTGGGACAGGCAAGAGCTGGGCAAAAAAATCAAGGTATTT. Translation gives CATWDRQELGKKIKVF.

This clone has ten or more counts. TCRdb has a much larger clone's protein, which differs at residue 8 from the translation of this DNA, likely because of a read error; what is shown is the protein translated from the DNA. The gene calls are TRGV3 and TRGJ1 or TRGJ2. The V and J ends lost 0 bases and 7 bases, in that order; junction bases with no gene match: 12. The CDR3 extends over 15 amino acids. The germline V gene encodes CDR1 VTNTFY and CDR2 YDVSTARD (reference sequence). In nucleotides, the CDR3 is TGTGCCACCTGGGACAGGCCAACTGTCTCCTATAAGAAACTCTTT. Translating gives CATWDRPTVSYKKLF.

In its sample, this clone was seen many times. The protein held in TCRdb is that of a much larger clone and does not match this DNA's translation at residue 5, likely because of a read error; the protein shown is translated from the DNA. CDR3 amino acids: CALWGPAAELGKKIKVF. CDR3 sequence (DNA): TGTGCCTTGTGGGGCCCCGCAGCAGAGTTGGGCAAAAAAATCAAGGTATTT. The chain joins TRGV9 to TRGJP. TCRdb is silent on the J gene; assignment here came from matching the DNA to germline. Per the germline V gene, CDR1 is GITISATS and CDR2 is ISYDGTV (reference sequence). Unmatched junction bases numbered 10, after V lost 5 bases and J lost 6 bases. The CDR3 is 17 residues long.

This clone was counted ten times or more. The rearrangement uses TRGV2 and TRGJP2. Germline loops: CDR1 EGSNGY, CDR2 YDSYNSKV. The junction had 3 bases not matched to a gene; V was cut back by 0 bases and J by 8 bases. The CDR3 is made up of 13 amino acids. The CDR3 region is CATWDGRDWIKTF. CDR3 DNA: TGTGCCACCTGGGACGGGCGGGATTGGATCAAGACGTTT.

This clone was observed many times. The rearrangement uses TRGV2 and TRGJ1 or TRGJ2. The length of the CDR3 is 13 residues. The germline V gene encodes CDR1 EGSNGY and CDR2 YDSYNSKV. With V trimmed by 6 bases and J by 3 bases, 8 bases remained unmatched. The CDR3 here is CATWTRSYYKKLF. CDR3 nucleotides: TGTGCCACCTGGACTCGAAGTTATTATAAGAAACTCTTT.

At least ten counts were recorded for this clone. Possible read error: a much larger clone is one base away. This chain connects TRGV9 to TRGJ1 or TRGJ2. As TCRdb names no J gene, one was assigned here on the basis of a DNA match to germline. Unmatched junction bases numbered 6, after V lost 3 bases and J lost 7 bases. Per germline, CDR1 GITISATS and CDR2 ISYDGTV (reference sequence). The CDR3 spans 12 residues. The CDR3 protein is CALWERYYKKLF. In DNA, the CDR3 is TGTGCCTTGTGGGAGCGCTACTATAAGAAACTCTTT.

In the case of this clone: This sequence is one base from a far larger clone and is likely a read error. This CDR3 is also generated by other DNA sequences in the sample. In DNA form, the CDR3 reads TGTGCCACCTGGGATAGTACGAGTTATTATAAGAAACTCTTC. Protein product: CATWDSTSYYKKLF. No call exists for the J gene, whereas the V gene is TRGV8. The CDR3 is made up of 14 amino acids. Germline CDR1 is VENAVY and CDR2 is YDSYNSRV.

This clone was found a few times. The translation of this DNA and the TCRdb protein of a much larger clone differ at residue 8, probably owing to a read error; the protein shown here is translated from the DNA. The chain has TRGV2 and TRGJ1 or TRGJ2. The J gene, left out of TCRdb, was set here by checking the DNA against germline. CDR3 length equals 20 residues. Germline V gene lookup returns CDR1 EGSNGY and CDR2 YDSYNSKV. Trimming cost V 0 bases and J 2 bases; bases outside gene matches: 22. The CDR3 here is CATWDGLTPTTFSDYYKKLF. The CDR3 DNA reads as TGTGCCACCTGGGACGGGCTCACCCCTACAACCTTCAGCGATTATTATAAGAAACTCTTT.

This clone has a count of ten or more. This is likely an artifact of a read error, given a far larger clone one base away. Other DNA sequences in the sample encode the same CDR3. V and J are TRGV9 and TRGJ1 or TRGJ2. Matching the DNA to germline supplied the J gene, which TCRdb does not give. CDR3 length: 17 amino acids. The V gene end was trimmed by 7 bases and the J gene end by 0 bases; junction bases not matched to a gene: 18. CDR1 and CDR2 from the germline V gene are GITISATS and ISYDGTV (reference sequence). This chain's CDR3 is CALCLHNRQPNYYKKLF. The CDR3, as DNA: TGTGCCTTGTGTCTCCACAACCGACAGCCGAATTATTATAAGAAACTCTTT.

In the case of this clone: Given a far larger clone just one base away, this is likely a sequencing read error. V gene TRGV8 combines with J gene TRGJP2. TCRdb offers no J gene call, so here the DNA was matched to germline to obtain one. Germline V gene sequence: CDR1 VENAVY, CDR2 YDSYNSRV. The CDR3 has 13 residues. CDR3 sequence reads: CATWDSSDWIKTF. The CDR3 nucleotides read TGTGCCACCTGGGATAGTAGCGATTGGATCAAGACGTTT.

This clone was recorded at least ten times. CDR3 DNA sequence: TGTGCCTTGTGGTGGACTTATAAGAAACTCTTT. Protein: CALWWTYKKLF. V is TRGV9 and J is TRGJ1 or TRGJ2. The CDR3 loop spans 11 amino acids. V trimming: 6 bases; J trimming: 6 bases; junction bases outside the gene matches: 5. CDR1 is GITISATS and CDR2 is ISYDGTV in the germline V gene (reference sequence).

With regard to this clone: The likely explanation is a read error, given a far larger clone one base away. The same CDR3 is also encoded by other DNA sequences in this sample. The V gene call is TRGV9, and the J gene call is absent. The CDR3 is 17 amino acids. The germline gives CDR1 GITISATS, CDR2 ISYDGTV (reference sequence). The CDR3 coding sequence is TGTGCCTTGTGGGAGGTGCAATCCGAGTTGGGCAAAAAAATCAAGGTGTTT. It specifies CALWEVQSELGKKIKVF.

This clone has more than one count but fewer than ten. Translating this DNA gives a protein that differs at residue 10 from the TCRdb one, which belongs to a much larger clone; a read error is likely, and the protein shown is this translation. The J gene is TRGJ1 or TRGJ2, the V gene TRGV9. TCRdb lists no J gene, so it was determined here by aligning the DNA to germline. The CDR3 is made up of 13 amino acids. Germline-derived CDR1 and CDR2 are GITISATS and ISYDGTV (reference sequence). The CDR3 sequence: CALWEPLWYRKLF. CDR3 coding DNA: TGTGCCTTGTGGGAGCCTTTGTGGTATAGGAAACTCTTT.

Within the sample, this clone is large (0.1 to 1%). At the DNA level, this CDR3 is encoded by other sequences in the same sample as well. The rearrangement links TRGV9 to TRGJP. CDR3 length: 17 residues. Germline loops: CDR1 GITISATS, CDR2 ISYDGTV (reference sequence). After removal of 1 base from V and 7 bases from J, the junction contained 7 bases not matched to a gene. The chain's CDR3 is CALWEVPTELGKKIKVF. In DNA form, the CDR3 reads TGTGCCTTGTGGGAGGTCCCAACCGAGTTGGGCAAAAAAATCAAGGTATTT.

At least ten counts were recorded for this clone. The protein TCRdb lists belongs to a much larger clone and differs from this DNA's translation at residue 11, which points to a read error; the protein shown is made from the DNA. Here the V gene is TRGV2, but the J gene went uncalled. Looked up from germline, CDR1 is EGSNGY and CDR2 is YDSYNSKV. CDR3 length equals 13 residues. In DNA form, the CDR3 reads TGTGCCACCTGGGACGGGCTTTTTTATAAGGAACTCTTT. Translating it yields CATWDGLFYKELF.

Notes on this clone: TCRdb pairs this DNA with a much larger clone's protein that differs at residue 6, likely a read error; the protein shown was translated from the DNA. The V and J genes are TRGV9 and TRGJ1 or TRGJ2. Here the J gene came from matching the DNA to germline, since TCRdb omits it. V lost 5 bases and J lost 5; bases outside the gene matches: 9. Germline V gives CDR1 GITISATS, CDR2 ISYDGTV (reference sequence). The CDR3 loop spans 13 amino acids. The CDR3 loop reads CALWGASDYKKLF. CDR3 DNA sequence: TGTGCCTTGTGGGGGGCTTCCGATTATAAGAAACTCTTT.

This clone was detected ten times or more. The protein TCRdb gives is from a much larger clone and does not agree with this DNA's translation at residue 14, likely a read error; the protein shown here comes from the DNA. The rearrangement links TRGV9 to TRGJP. The germline V gene encodes CDR1 GITISATS and CDR2 ISYDGTV (reference sequence). This CDR3 spans 16 amino acids. The CDR3 nucleotides read TGTGCCTTGTGGGAGGTTTCAGAGTTGGGCAAAAAAATCGAGGTATTT. It yields the protein CALWEVSELGKKIEVF.

A remark on this clone: This DNA's translation and the protein TCRdb lists, from a much larger clone, do not match at residue 7, likely due to a read error; the protein shown is translated from the DNA. V is TRGV9 and J is TRGJ1 or TRGJ2. The J gene, not given by TCRdb, was assigned here from a germline match of the nucleotide sequence. V lost 1 base and J lost 8; bases outside the gene matches: 8. This CDR3 has 13 amino acids. In germline, CDR1 is GITISATS, CDR2 ISYDGTV (reference sequence). The chain's CDR3 is CALWEVATDKKLF. For the CDR3, the DNA is TGTGCCTTGTGGGAGGTCGCCACTGATAAGAAACTCTTT.

This clone was picked up many times. With a far larger clone one base away, a read error is the likely cause. The chain employs TRGV9 and TRGJP. No J gene was available from TCRdb, and it was assigned here by a germline match of the DNA. In germline, CDR1 is GITISATS, CDR2 ISYDGTV (reference sequence). There are 20 residues in the CDR3. The CDR3 DNA follows: TGCGCCTTGTGGGAGGTGCGAATCCCCACCCAAGAGTTGGGCAAAAAAATCAAGGTATTT. This sequence encodes CALWEVRIPTQELGKKIKVF.

This clone has more than one count but fewer than ten. TCRdb attributes to this sequence the protein of a much larger clone, which differs from the DNA translation at residue 6; a read error is likely, and the protein displayed is translated from the DNA. The chain carries TRGV9 and TRGJ1 or TRGJ2. TCRdb supplies no J gene; here it was assigned by aligning the nucleotide sequence to germline. CDR1 and CDR2 from the germline V gene are GITISATS and ISYDGTV (reference sequence). The CDR3 totals 17 residues. V shed 7 bases and J 0 bases; nucleotides not matched to a gene: 18. CDR3 residues: CALCLYNRQPNYYKKLF. CDR3 in DNA: TGTGCCTTGTGTCTCTACAACCGACAACCGAATTATTATAAGAAACTCTTT.

As regards this clone: This likely stems from a read error, as it lies one base from a far larger clone. This CDR3 is also generated by other DNA sequences in the sample. The chain employs TRGV9 and TRGJP. Matching the DNA to germline supplied the J gene, which TCRdb does not give. The CDR3 consists of 17 residues. Germline V gives CDR1 GITISATS, CDR2 ISYDGTV (reference sequence). The DNA for the CDR3 is TGTGCTTTGTGGGAAAGGGGGGATATGTTGGGCAAAAAAATCAAGGTATTT. Translated, it gives CALWERGDMLGKKIKVF.

This clone was counted only a few times. The TCRdb protein, from a much larger clone, departs from this DNA's translation at residue 12, likely by read error; the protein shown derives from the DNA. This chain connects TRGV8 to TRGJP2. As TCRdb names no J gene, one was assigned here on the basis of a DNA match to germline. CDR1 is VENAVY and CDR2 is YDSYNSRV in the germline V gene. This CDR3 has 17 amino acids. The CDR3 coding sequence is TGTGCCACCTGGGCTATATACCCATATAGTAGTGGTTGGATCAAGACGTTT. This translates into CATWAIYPYSSGWIKTF.

This clone was seen many times. TCRdb shows a much larger clone's protein in place of this DNA's translation, and the two differ at residue 3, likely through a read error; the protein shown is translated from the DNA. This chain joins TRGV2 and TRGJ1 or TRGJ2. The J gene, missing from TCRdb, was assigned here through DNA to germline matching. Germline CDR1 is EGSNGY and CDR2 is YDSYNSKV. The CDR3 loop spans 13 amino acids. The CDR3 spells CAAWDGSYYKKLF. The CDR3 nucleotides are TGTGCCGCCTGGGACGGGTCTTATTATAAGAAACTCTTT.

This clone was found a few times. The TCRdb protein, from a much larger clone, departs from this DNA's translation at residue 11, likely by read error; the protein shown derives from the DNA. The V gene call is TRGV4, and the J gene call is absent. CDR3 length equals 13 residues. The germline V gene has CDR1 EGSTGY and CDR2 YDSYTSSV. DNA for the CDR3: TGTGCCACCTGGGATGCCAGGGATTATAAGGAACTCTTT. Protein: CATWDARDYKELF.

A note on this clone: TCRdb has a much larger clone's protein, which differs at residue 4 from the translation of this DNA, likely because of a read error; what is shown is the protein translated from the DNA. This rearrangement joins TRGV2 to TRGJ1 or TRGJ2. Germline CDR1 and CDR2: EGSNGY and YDSYNSKV. The CDR3 extends over 11 amino acids. Written as DNA, the CDR3 is TGTGCCACCCGGGACGGGCGCAGGAAACTCTTT. This encodes CATRDGRRKLF.

In this sample, this clone turned up a few times. A far larger clone is just one base off, so this is likely a read error. Additional DNA sequences in this sample encode the identical CDR3. This chain uses TRGV9 with TRGJP. No J gene is reported in TCRdb; it was inferred here by comparing the DNA with germline. The CDR3 totals 15 residues. CDR1 GITISATS and CDR2 ISYDGTV come from the germline V gene (reference sequence). CDR3 region: CALWEAGLGKKIKVF. As DNA, the CDR3 is TGTGCCCTGTGGGAGGCGGGGCTGGGCAAAAAAATCAAGGTATTT.

This clone was seen repeatedly, ten times or more. The translation of this DNA and the TCRdb protein of a much larger clone differ at residue 12, probably owing to a read error; the protein shown here is translated from the DNA. The V gene corresponds to TRGV9; no J gene was called. CDR3 length equals 14 residues. Germline V gives CDR1 GITISATS, CDR2 ISYDGTV (reference sequence). The CDR3 region has the DNA TGTGCCTTGTGGGAGGTGCTCCTTGGTTATAAGGAACTCTTT. Protein product: CALWEVLLGYKELF.

This clone showed up just a few times. The protein in TCRdb stems from a much larger clone and differs at residue 9 from this DNA's translation, likely a read error; here the protein is translated from the DNA. Here the CDR3 DNA reads TGTGCCTTGTGGGAGGCCCCAATTACGAAGAAACTCTTT. Translated, it gives CALWEAPITKKLF. The chain links TRGV9 to TRGJ1 or TRGJ2. TCRdb offers no J gene call, so here the DNA was matched to germline to obtain one. The V gene's germline CDR1 is GITISATS and CDR2 ISYDGTV (reference sequence). There are 13 residues in the CDR3. The V and J ends lost 2 bases and 10 bases, in that order; junction bases with no gene match: 11.

This clone has only a few counts. A far larger clone is one base from this, pointing to a likely read error. Other DNA sequences in the same sample also yield this CDR3. This rearrangement joins TRGV2 to TRGJP2. There are 13 residues in the CDR3. The germline gives CDR1 EGSNGY, CDR2 YDSYNSKV. CDR3 region: CATWDGQRWIKTF. The CDR3, as DNA: TGTGCCACCTGGGACGGGCAGAGATGGATCAAGACGTTC.